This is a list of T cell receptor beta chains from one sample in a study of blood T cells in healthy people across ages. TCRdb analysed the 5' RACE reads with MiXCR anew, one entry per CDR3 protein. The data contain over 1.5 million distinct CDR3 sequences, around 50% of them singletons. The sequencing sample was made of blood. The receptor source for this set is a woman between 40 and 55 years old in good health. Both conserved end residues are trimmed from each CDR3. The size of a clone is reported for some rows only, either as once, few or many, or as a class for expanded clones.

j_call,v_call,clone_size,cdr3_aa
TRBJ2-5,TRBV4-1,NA,ASSHVGSETQY
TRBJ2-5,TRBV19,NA,ASSMRGATQETQY
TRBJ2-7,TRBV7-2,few,ASSFSVVPY
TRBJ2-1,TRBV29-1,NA,SGSGQPPNEQF
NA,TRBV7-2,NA,VSSDYGLAVGETQY
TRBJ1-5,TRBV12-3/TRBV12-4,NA,ASSPDRLSQPQH
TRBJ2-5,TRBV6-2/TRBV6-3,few,ASSYLDGKKQETQY
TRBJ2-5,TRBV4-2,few,ASSQERARTETQY
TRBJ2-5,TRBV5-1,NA,ASSSQSLGQETQY
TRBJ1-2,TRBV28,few,ASSPPTGGDYGYT
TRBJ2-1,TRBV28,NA,ASSLLTGDEQF
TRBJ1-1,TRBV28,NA,ASSDYGEGKNTEAF
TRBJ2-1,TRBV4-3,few,ASSQEVPGEVDNEQF
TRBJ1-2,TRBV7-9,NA,ASTVGQGIYGYT
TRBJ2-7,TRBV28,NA,ASSLRQLGEQY
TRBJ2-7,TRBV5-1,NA,ASSMSGDSLYEQY
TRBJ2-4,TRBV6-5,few,ASALTGGAGNIQY
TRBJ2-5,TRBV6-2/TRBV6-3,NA,ASSYGQGHNEQY
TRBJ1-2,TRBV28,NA,ASSQGTAGSGYT
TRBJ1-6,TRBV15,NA,ATSRAGVNSPLH
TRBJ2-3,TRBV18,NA,ASSPLPSGTSTDTQY
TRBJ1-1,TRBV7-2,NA,ASSHSAGGTEAF
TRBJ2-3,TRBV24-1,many,ATSTGTGPTDTQY
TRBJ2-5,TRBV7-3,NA,ASSDIRDLQETQY
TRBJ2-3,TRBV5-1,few,ASSLAVLAGGAVRTDTQY
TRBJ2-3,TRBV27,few,ASSSRPSFTDTQY
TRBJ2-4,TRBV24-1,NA,ATSDPGRGDIQY
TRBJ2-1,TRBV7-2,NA,ASSLAPVNEQF
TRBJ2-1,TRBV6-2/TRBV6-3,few,ASSLKGRNRGQGEQF
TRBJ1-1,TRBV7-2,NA,ASSQWGGGNTEAF
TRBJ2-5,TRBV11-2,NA,ASSLGISSGGQETQY
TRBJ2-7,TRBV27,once,ASSLSGHGSYEQY
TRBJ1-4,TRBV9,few,ASSEGSGEKLF
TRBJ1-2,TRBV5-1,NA,ASRGAGNDYT
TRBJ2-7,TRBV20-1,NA,SARDRRLRAGAYEQY
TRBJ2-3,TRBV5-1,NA,ASSSPLGLRADTDTQY
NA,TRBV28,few,ASRSSGGALYEQY
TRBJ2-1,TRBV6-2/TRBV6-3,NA,ASSYSRLAPELGFNEQF
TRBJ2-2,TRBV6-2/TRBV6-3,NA,ASSLMQGTGELF
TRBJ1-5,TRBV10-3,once,AIIRLGSNQPQH
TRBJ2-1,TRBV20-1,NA,SARFDGPQF
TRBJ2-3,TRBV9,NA,ASSVVPPTGEGPDTQY